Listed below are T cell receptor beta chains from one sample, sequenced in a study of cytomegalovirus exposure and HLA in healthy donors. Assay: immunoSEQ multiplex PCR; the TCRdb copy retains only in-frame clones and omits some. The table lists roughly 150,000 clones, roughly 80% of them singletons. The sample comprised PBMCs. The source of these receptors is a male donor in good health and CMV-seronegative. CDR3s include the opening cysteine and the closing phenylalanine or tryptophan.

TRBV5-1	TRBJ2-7	CASSPIRTGTVQDEQYF
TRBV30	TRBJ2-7	CACASGGGYEQYF
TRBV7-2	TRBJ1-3	CASSLSTGSGNTIYF
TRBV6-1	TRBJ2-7	CASRHSRGQAYF
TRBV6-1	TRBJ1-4	CASSEVYGQGEKLFF
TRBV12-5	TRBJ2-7	CASGNTHEQYF
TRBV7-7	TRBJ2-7	CASSPAKGGNYEQYF
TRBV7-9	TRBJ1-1	CASSLGTYRVLNTEAFF
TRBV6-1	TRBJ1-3	CASSVAVPNTIYF
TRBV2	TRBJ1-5	CASRRTNSNQPQHF
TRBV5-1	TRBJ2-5	CASSLAGAETQYF
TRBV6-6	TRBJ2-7	CASRSGQGYEQYF
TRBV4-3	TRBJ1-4	CASSQDRGTNEKLFF
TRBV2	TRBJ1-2	CASSEAWTGRNYGYTF
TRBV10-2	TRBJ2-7	CASRLGTGLYEQYF
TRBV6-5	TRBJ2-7	CASSYRDSTYEQYF